This paragraph covers one TCR beta chain sequence. The data belong to a study of identical twins. This CDR3 is 14 amino acids long. CDR1 is SEHNR and CDR2 is FQNEAQ in the germline V gene (reference sequence). The V end was cut by 1 base, the J end by 7 bases, with 11 bases between. TCRdb re-analysed the 5' RACE reads in MiXCR, keeping a single row per CDR3 protein. The sample lists 1,800,000 or so distinct CDR3 sequences; around a third were seen once. The sequencing input was cord blood. The chain carries TRBV7-9 and TRBJ2-1; D is unresolved. This TCR derives from a newborn girl in good health. CDR3 bases: TGTGCCAGCAGCTTAGAAACACGCTCGAATGAGCAGTTCTTC. Its translation is CASSLETRSNEQFF.